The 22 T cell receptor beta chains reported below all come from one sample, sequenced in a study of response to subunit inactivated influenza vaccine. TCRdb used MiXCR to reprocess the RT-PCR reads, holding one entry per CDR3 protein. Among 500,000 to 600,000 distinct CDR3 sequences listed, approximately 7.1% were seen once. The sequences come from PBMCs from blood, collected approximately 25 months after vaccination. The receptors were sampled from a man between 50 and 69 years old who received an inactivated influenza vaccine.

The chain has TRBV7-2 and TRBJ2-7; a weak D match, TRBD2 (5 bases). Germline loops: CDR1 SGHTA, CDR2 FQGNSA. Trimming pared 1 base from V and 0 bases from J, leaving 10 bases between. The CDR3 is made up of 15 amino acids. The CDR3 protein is CASSLDGKFSYEQYF. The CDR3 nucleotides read TGTGCCAGCAGCTTAGACGGGAAATTCTCCTACGAGCAGTACTTC.

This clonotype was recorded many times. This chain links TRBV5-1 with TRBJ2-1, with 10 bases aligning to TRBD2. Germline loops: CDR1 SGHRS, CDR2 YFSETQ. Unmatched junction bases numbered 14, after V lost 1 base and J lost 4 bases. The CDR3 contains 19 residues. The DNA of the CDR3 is TGCGCCAGCAGCTTGATATTGGCTAGCGGGAGTCTTGGGTACAATGAGCAGTTCTTC. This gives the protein CASSLILASGSLGYNEQFF.

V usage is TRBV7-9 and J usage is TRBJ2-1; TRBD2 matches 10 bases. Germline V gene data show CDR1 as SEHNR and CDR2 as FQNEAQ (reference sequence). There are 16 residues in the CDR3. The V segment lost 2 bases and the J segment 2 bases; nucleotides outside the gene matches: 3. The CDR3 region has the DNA TGTGCCAGCAGCTTATTCAGCGGGGGGGCCTACAATGAGCAGTTCTTC. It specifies CASSLFSGGAYNEQFF.

CDR3 loop: CASSFSAGYEQYF. The CDR3 region has the DNA TGTGCCAGCAGTTTTTCGGCCGGCTACGAGCAGTACTTC. This rearrangement joins TRBV12-3 or TRBV12-4 to TRBJ2-7; D unresolved. The V and J ends lost 3 bases and 3 bases respectively, with 9 bases between them. The CDR3 spans 13 residues.

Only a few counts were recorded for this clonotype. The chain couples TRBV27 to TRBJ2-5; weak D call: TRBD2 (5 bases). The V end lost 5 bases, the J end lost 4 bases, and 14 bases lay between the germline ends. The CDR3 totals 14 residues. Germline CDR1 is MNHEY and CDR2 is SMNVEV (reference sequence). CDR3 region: CASSPEVRGETQYF. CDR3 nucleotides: TGTGCCAGCAGTCCTGAAGTACGGGGAGAGACCCAGTACTTC.

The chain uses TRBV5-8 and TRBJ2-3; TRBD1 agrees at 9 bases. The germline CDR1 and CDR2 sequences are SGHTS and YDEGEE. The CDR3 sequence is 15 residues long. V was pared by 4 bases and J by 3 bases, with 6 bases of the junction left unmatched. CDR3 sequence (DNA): TGTGCCAGCAGCAGCGACAGGGGGAGAACAGATACGCAGTATTTT. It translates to CASSSDRGRTDTQYF. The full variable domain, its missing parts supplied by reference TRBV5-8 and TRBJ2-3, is EAGVTQSPTHLIKTRGQQATLRCSPISGHTSVYWYQQALGLGLQFLLWYDEGEERNRGNFPPRFSGRQFPNYSSELNVNALELEDSALYLCASSSDRGRTDTQYFGPGTRLTVL.

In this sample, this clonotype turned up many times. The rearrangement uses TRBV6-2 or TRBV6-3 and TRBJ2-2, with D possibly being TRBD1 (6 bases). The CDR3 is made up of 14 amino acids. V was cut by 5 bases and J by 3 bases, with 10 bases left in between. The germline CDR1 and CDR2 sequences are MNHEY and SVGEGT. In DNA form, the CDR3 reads TGTGCCAGCAGTATGTACAGGGACACCGGGGAGCTGTTTTTT. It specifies CASSMYRDTGELFF.

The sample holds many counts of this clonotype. Here the CDR3 reads CSGNRGQGTTEAFF. The CDR3 DNA is TGCAGCGGAAACAGGGGACAGGGGACCACTGAAGCTTTCTTT. This sequence joins TRBV29-1 and TRBJ1-1, with 10 bases lining up with TRBD1. V lost 7 bases and J lost 4; bases outside the gene matches: 9. The CDR3 sequence is 14 residues long. CDR1 SQVTM and CDR2 ANQGSEA come from the germline V gene.

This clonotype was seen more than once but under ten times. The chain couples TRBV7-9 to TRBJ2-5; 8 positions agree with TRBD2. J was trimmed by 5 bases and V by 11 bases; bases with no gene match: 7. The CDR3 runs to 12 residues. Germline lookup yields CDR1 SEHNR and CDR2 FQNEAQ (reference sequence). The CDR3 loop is CAAEPGGETQYF. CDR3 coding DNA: TGTGCCGCGGAGCCGGGAGGGGAGACCCAGTACTTC.

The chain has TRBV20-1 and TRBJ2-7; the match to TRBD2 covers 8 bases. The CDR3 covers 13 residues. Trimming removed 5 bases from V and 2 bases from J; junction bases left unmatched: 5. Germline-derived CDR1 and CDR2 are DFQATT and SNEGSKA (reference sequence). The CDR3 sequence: CSAWDSGTYEQYF. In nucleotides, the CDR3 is TGCAGTGCTTGGGATAGCGGGACCTACGAGCAGTACTTC.

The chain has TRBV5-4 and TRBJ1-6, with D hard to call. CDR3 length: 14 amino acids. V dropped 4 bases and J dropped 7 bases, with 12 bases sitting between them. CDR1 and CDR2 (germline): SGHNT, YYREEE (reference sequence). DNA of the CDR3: TGTGCCAGCAGCCTTGAGAGTGGGAATTCACCCCTCCACTTT. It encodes CASSLESGNSPLHF.

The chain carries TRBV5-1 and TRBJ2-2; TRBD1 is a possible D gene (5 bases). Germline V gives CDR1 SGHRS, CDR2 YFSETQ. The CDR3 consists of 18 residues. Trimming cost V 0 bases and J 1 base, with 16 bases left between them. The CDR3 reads CASSLVLSITGNTGELFF. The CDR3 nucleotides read TGCGCCAGCAGCTTGGTCCTTTCAATTACAGGGAACACCGGGGAGCTGTTTTTT.

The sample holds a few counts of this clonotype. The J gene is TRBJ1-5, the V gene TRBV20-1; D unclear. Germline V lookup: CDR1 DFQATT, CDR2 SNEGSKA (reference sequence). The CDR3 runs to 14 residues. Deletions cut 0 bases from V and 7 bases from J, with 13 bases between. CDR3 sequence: CSARDPKARQPQHF. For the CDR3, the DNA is TGCAGTGCTAGAGATCCCAAGGCCAGACAGCCCCAGCATTTT.

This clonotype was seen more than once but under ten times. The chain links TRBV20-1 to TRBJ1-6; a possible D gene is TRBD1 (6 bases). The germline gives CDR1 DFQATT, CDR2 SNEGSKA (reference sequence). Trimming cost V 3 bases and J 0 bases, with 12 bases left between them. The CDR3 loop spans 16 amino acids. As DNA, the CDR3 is TGCAGTGCTAGTTTTGACAGGAGCTCCTATAATTCACCCCTCCACTTT. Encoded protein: CSASFDRSSYNSPLHF.

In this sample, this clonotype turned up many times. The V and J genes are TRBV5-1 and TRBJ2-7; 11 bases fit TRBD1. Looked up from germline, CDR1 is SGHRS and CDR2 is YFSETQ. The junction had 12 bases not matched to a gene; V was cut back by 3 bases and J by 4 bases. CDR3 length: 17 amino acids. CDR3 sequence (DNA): TGCGCCAGCAGCTGGTACTCTCGGACAGGGGGCTATTACGAGCAGTACTTC. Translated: CASSWYSRTGGYYEQYF.

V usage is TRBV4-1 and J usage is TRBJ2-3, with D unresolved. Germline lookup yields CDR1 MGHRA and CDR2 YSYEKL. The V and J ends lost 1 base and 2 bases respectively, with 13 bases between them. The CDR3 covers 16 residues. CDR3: CASSQVGKRTTDTQYF. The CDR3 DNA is TGCGCCAGCAGCCAAGTTGGGAAACGGACCACAGATACGCAGTATTTT.

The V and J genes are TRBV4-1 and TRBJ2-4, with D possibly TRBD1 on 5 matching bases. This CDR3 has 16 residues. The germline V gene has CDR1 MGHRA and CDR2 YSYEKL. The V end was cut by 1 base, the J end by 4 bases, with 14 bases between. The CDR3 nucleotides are TGCGCCAGCAGCCAAGTTCAGGGTGTGAAGAAAAACATTCAGTACTTC. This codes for CASSQVQGVKKNIQYF.

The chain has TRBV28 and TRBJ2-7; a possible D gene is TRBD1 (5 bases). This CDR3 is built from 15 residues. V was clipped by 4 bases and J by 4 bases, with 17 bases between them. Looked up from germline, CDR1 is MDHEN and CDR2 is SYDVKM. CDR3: CASSSGTRELYEQYF. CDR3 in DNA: TGTGCCAGCAGTTCGGGTACCAGGGAATTGTACGAGCAGTACTTC. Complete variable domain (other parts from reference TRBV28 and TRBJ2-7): DVKVTQSSRYLVKRTGEKVFLECVQDMDHENMFWYRQDPGLGLRLIYFSYDVKMKEKGDIPEGYSVSREKKERFSLILESASTNQTSMYLCASSSGTRELYEQYFGPGTRLTVT.

CDR3 loop: CSARVARAAYNEKLFF. The CDR3 DNA sequence: TGCAGTGCTAGGGTGGCGAGGGCAGCCTACAATGAAAAACTGTTTTTT. The rearrangement links TRBV20-1 to TRBJ1-4; D is ambiguous. Germline CDR1 is DFQATT and CDR2 is SNEGSKA (reference sequence). The CDR3 runs 16 residues. V was trimmed by 3 bases and J by 5 bases, leaving 19 bases between them.

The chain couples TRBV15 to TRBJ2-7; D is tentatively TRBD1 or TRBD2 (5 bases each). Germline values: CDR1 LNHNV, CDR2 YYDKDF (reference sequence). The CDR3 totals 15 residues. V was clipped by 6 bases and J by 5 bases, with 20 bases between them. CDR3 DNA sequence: TGTGCCACCAGGGGACCAGGCCAGGGCTACCACGAGCAGTACTTC. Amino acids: CATRGPGQGYHEQYF. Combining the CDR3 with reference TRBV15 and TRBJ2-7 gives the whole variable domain DAMVIQNPRYQVTQFGKPVTLSCSQTLNHNVMYWYQQKSSQAPKLLFHYYDKDFNNEADTPDNFQSRRPNTSFCFLDIRSPGLGDTAMYLCATRGPGQGYHEQYFGPGTRLTVT.

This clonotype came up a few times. CDR3 sequence (DNA): TGTGCCAGCAGAAGAACCAGCGGGAGCCATGAGCAGTTCTTC. Amino acids: CASRRTSGSHEQFF. V is TRBV28 and J is TRBJ2-1, with 8 positions matching TRBD2. CDR1 and CDR2 (germline): MDHEN, SYDVKM. This CDR3 spans 14 amino acids. V was clipped by 6 bases and J by 8 bases; unmatched bases: 9. The full variable domain, with the rest looked up from reference TRBV28 and TRBJ2-1, is DVKVTQSSRYLVKRTGEKVFLECVQDMDHENMFWYRQDPGLGLRLIYFSYDVKMKEKGDIPEGYSVSREKKERFSLILESASTNQTSMYLCASRRTSGSHEQFFGPGTRLTVL.

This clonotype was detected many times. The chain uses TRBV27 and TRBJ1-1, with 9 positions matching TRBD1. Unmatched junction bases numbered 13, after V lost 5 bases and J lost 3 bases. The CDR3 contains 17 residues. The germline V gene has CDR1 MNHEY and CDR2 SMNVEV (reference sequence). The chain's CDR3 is CASSPGTGRRGDTEAFF. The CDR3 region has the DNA TGTGCCAGCAGTCCAGGGACAGGGCGGAGGGGGGACACTGAAGCTTTCTTT.